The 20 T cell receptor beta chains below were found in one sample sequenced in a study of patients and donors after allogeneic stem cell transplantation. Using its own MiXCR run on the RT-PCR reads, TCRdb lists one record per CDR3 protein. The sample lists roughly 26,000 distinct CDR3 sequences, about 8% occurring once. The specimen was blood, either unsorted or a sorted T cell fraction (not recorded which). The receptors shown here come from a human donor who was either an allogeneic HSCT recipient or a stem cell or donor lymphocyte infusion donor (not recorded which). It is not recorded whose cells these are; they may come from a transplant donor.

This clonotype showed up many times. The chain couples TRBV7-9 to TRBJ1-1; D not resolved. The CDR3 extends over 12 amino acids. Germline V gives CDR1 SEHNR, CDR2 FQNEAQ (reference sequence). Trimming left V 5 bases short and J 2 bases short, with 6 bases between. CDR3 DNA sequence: TGTGCCAGCAGCCGCAGCAACACTGAAGCTTTCTTT. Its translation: CASSRSNTEAFF.

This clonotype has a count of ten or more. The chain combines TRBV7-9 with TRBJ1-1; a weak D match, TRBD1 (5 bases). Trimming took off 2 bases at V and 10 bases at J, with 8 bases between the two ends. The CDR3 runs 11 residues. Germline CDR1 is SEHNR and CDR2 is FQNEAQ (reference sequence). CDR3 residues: CASSLMRGAFF. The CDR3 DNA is TGTGCCAGCAGCTTAATGAGGGGAGCTTTCTTT.

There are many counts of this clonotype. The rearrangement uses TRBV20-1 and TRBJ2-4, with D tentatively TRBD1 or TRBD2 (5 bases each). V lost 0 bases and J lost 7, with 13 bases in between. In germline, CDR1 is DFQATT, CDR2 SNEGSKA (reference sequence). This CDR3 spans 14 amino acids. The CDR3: CSARDQGRVNIQYF. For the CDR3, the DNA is TGCAGTGCTAGAGATCAGGGACGGGTGAACATTCAGTACTTC.

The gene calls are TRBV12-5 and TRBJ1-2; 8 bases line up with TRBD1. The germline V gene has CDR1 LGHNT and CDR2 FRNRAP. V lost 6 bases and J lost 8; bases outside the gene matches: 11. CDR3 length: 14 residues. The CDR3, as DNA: TGTGCTAGTGGGCAGCCAGGGGGCGCTTTCGGCTACACCTTC. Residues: CASGQPGGAFGYTF.

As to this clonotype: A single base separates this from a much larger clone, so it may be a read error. This CDR3 is CASSQGYTDTQCF. In nucleotides, the CDR3 is TGTGCCAGCAGCCAAGGGTACACAGATACGCAGTGTTTT. This chain joins TRBV3-1 and TRBJ2-3; D ambiguous. Germline CDR1 reads LGHDT; CDR2 reads YNNKEL (reference sequence). The CDR3 is made up of 13 amino acids.

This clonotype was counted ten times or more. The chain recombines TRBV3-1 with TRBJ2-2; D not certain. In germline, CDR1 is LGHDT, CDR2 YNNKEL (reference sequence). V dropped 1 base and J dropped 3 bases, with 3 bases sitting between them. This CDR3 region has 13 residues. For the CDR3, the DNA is TGTGCCAGCAGCCAAGTGGACACCGGGGAGCTGTTTTTT. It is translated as CASSQVDTGELFF.

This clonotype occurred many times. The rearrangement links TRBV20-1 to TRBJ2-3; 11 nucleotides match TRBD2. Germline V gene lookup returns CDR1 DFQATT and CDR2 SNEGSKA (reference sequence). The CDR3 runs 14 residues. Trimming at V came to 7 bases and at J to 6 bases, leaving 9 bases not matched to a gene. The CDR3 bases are TGCAGTGTCCCTCTGGGACTAGCGGCGGATACGCAGTATTTT. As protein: CSVPLGLAADTQYF.

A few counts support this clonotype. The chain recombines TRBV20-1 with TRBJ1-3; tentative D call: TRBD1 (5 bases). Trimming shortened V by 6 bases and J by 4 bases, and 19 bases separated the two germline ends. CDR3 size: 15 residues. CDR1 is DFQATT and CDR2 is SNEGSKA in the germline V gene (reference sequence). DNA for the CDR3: TGCAGTGCCCCGAGCCCAGGGAATGGAGGAAACACCATATATTTT. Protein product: CSAPSPGNGGNTIYF.

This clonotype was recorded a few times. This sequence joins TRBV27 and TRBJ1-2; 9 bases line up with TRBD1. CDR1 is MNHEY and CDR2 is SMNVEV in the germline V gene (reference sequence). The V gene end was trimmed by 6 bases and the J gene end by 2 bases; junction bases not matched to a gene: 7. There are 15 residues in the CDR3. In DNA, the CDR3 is TGTGCCAGCAGCGATCCCGGGACAGGGAACTATGGCTACACCTTC. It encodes CASSDPGTGNYGYTF.

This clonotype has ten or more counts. CDR3 loop: CASSSDGNQPQHF. Written as DNA, the CDR3 is TGTGCCAGCAGCTCCGATGGCAATCAGCCCCAGCATTTT. J is TRBJ1-5 and V is TRBV7-9; D is unresolved. Germline values: CDR1 SEHNR, CDR2 FQNEAQ (reference sequence). The CDR3 runs 13 residues. V was pared by 4 bases and J by 2 bases, with 6 bases between.

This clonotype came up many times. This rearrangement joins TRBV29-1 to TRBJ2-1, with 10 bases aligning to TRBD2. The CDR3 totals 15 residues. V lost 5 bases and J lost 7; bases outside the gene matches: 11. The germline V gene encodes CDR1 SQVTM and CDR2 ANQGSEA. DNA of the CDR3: TGCAGCGTTACAGCGGGAGGGCCCATTACAAATGAGCAGTTCTTC. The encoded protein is CSVTAGGPITNEQFF.

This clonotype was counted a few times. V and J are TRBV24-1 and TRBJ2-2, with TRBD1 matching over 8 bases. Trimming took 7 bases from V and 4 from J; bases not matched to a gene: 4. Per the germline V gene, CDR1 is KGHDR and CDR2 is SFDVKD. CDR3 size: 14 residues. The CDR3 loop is CATSGQGGTGELFF. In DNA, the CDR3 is TGTGCCACCAGCGGACAGGGTGGCACCGGGGAGCTGTTTTTT.

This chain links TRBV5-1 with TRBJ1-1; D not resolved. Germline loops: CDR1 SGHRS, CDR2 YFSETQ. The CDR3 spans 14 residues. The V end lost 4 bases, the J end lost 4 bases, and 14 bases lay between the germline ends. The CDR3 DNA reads TGCGCCAGCAGCCCGGCCTTTCGAGGCACTGAAGCTTTCTTT. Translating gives CASSPAFRGTEAFF.

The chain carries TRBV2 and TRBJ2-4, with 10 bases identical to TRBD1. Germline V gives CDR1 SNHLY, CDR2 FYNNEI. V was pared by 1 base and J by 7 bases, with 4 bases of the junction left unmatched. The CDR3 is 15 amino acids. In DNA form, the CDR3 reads TGTGCCAGCAGTGAAGTGGGGACAGGGGTGAACATTCAGTACTTC. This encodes CASSEVGTGVNIQYF.

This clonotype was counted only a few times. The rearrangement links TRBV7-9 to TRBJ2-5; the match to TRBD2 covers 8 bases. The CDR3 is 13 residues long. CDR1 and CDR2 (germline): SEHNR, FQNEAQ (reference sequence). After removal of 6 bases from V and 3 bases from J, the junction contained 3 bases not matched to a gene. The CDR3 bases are TGTGCCAGCAGGGCGGGAGGAAAAGAGACCCAGTACTTC. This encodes CASRAGGKETQYF. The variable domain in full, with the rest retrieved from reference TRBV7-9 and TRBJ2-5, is DTGVSQNPRHKITKRGQNVTFRCDPISEHNRLYWYRQTLGQGPEFLTYFQNEAQLEKSRLLSDRFSAERPKGSFSTLEIQRTEQGDSAMYLCASRAGGKETQYFGPGTRLLVL.

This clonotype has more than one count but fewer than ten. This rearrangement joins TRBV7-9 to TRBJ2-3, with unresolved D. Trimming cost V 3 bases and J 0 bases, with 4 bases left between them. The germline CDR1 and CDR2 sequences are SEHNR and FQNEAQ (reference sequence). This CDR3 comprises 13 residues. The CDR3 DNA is TGTGCCAGCAGCTTCGGGAGCACAGATACGCAGTATTTT. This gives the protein CASSFGSTDTQYF.

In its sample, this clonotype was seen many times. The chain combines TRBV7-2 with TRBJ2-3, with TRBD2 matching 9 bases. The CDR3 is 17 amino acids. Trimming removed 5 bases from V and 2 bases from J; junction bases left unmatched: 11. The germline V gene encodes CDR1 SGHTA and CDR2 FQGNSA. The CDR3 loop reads CASSRGSGRGFTDTQYF. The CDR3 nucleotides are TGTGCCAGCAGCCGAGGTAGCGGGAGAGGGTTCACAGATACGCAGTATTTT. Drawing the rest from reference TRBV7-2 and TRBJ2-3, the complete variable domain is GAGVSQSPSNKVTEKGKDVELRCDPISGHTALYWYRQSLGQGLEFLIYFQGNSAPDKSGLPSDRFSAERTGGSVSTLTIQRTQQEDSAVYLCASSRGSGRGFTDTQYFGPGTRLTVL.

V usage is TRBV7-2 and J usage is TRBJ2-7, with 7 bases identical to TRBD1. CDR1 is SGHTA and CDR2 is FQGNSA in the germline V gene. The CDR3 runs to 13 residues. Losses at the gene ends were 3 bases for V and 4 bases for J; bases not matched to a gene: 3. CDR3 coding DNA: TGTGCCAGCAGCTTTTGGACAGGATACGAGCAGTACTTC. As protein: CASSFWTGYEQYF.

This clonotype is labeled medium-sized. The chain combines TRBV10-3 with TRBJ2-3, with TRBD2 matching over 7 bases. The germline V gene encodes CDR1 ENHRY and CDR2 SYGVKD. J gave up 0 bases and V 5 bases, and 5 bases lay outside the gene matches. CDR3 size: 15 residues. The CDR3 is CAISPVSGSTDTQYF. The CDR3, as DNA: TGTGCCATCAGTCCCGTTAGCGGGAGCACAGATACGCAGTATTTT.

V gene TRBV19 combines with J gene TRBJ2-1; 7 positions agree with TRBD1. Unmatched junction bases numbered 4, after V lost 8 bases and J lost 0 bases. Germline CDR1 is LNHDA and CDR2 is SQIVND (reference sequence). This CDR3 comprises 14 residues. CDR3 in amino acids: CASGTAISYNEQFF. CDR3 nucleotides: TGTGCCAGTGGGACAGCTATCTCCTACAATGAGCAGTTCTTC.